This T cell receptor beta chain is drawn from a study of Graves' ophthalmopathy and Graves' hyperthyroidism. Other autoimmune diseases, uncontrolled infections, pregnancy or lactation led to the exclusion of patients. CDR1 and CDR2 from the germline V gene are MNHNS and SASEGT. V lost 7 bases to trimming and J lost 6 bases; unmatched junction nucleotides: 13. This CDR3 has 17 amino acids. Researchers took RNA transcripts and amplified TCR beta CDR3 regions from them. First-round RT-PCR used HTBI primers; second-round multiplex PCR followed. MiXCR, run by TCRdb on the multiplex PCR reads, gives a single entry per CDR3 protein. This sample carries just over 600,000 distinct CDR3 sequences, approximately 21% of them seen once, and the ten largest clones take around 7%.

This receptor was taken from a woman between 18 and 29 years old with stable Graves' hyperthyroidism. Some clones in this sample may be carry-over from other donors' samples. The sequencing sample was made of peripheral blood. This chain uses TRBV6-1 with TRBJ1-5; TRBD1 aligns across 12 bases. The CDR3 protein is CASTPTSGQGAGQPQHF. The CDR3 DNA is TGTGCCAGCACCCCTACGTCGGGACAGGGGGCAGGTCAGCCCCAGCATTTT.